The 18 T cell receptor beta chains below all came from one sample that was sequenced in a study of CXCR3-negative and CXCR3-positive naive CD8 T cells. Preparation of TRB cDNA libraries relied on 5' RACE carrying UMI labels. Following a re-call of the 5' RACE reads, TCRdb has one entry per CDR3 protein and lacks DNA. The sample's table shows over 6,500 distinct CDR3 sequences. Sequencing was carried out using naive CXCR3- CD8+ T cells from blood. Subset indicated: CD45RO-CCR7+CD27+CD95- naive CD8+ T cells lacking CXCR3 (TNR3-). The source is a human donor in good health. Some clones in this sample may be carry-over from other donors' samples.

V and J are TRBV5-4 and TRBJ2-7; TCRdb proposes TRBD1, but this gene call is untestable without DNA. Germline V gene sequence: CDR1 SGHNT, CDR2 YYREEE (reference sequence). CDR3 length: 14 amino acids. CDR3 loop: CASSWLGVTYEQYF.

CDR3 protein: CASRLAEGTYEQYF. The chain has TRBV5-4 and TRBJ2-7. CDR3 length equals 14 residues. Germline loops: CDR1 SGHNT, CDR2 YYREEE (reference sequence).

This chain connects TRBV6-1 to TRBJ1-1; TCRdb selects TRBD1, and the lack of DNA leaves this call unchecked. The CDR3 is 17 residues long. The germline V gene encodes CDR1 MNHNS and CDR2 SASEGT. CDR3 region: CASSEAAPRGWNTEAFF.

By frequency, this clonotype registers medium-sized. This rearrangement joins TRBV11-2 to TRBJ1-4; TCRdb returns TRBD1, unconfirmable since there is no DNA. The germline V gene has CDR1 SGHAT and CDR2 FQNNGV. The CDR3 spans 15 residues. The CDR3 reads CASSLTGTGGEKLFF.

The CDR3 is CASSLGAANYEQYF. The chain recombines TRBV7-2 with TRBJ2-7. The CDR3 extends over 14 amino acids. Per germline, CDR1 SGHTA and CDR2 FQGNSA.

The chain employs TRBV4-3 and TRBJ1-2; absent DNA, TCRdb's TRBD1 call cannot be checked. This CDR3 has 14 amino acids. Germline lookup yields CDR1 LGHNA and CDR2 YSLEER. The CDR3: CASSQVAGGNGYTF.

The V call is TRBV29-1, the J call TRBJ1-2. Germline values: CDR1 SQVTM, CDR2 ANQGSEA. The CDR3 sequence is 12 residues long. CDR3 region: CSVEDALNGYTF.

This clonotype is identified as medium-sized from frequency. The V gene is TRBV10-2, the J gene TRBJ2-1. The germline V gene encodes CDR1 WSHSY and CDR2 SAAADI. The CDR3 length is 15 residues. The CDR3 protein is CASSEVAGSYNEQFF.

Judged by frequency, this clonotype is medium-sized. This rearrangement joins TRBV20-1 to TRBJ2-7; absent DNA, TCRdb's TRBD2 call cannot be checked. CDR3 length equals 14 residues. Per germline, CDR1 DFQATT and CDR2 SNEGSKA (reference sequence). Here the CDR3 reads CSAPPEAGMYEQYF.

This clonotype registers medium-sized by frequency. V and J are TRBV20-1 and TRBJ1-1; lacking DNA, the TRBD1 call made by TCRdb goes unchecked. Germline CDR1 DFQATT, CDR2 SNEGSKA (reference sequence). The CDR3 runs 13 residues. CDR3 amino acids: CSARLGAGSSAFF.

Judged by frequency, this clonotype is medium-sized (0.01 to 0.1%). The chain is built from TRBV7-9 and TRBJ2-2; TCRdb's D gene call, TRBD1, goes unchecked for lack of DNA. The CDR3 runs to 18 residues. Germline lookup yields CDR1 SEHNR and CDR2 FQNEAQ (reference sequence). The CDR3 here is CASSLSVLGAPGTGELFF.

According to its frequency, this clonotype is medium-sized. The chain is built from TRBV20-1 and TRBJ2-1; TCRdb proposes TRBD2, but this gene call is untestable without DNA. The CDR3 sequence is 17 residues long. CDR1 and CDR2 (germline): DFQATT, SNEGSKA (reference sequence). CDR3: CSAIGLAGALSYNEQFF.

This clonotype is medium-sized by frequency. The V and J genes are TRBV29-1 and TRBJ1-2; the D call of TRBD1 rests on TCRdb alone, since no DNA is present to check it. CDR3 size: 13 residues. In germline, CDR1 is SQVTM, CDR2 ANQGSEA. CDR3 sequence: CSVDRGDNYGYTF.

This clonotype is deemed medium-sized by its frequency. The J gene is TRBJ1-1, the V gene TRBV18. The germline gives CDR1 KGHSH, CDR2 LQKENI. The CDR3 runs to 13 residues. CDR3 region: CASIAAGETEAFF.

This CDR3 is CASSLAQGGPETQYF. The chain uses TRBV7-6 and TRBJ2-5; TCRdb indicates TRBD2, and absent DNA this call remains unverified. Looked up from germline, CDR1 is SGHVS and CDR2 is FNYEAQ. This CDR3 has 15 residues.

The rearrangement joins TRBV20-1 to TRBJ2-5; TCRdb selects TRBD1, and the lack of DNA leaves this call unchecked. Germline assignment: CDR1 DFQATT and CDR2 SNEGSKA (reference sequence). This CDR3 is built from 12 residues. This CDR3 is CSERGDQETQYF.

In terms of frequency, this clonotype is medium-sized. The CDR3 reads CSVVVFSSYEQYF. This sequence joins TRBV29-1 and TRBJ2-7. Germline values: CDR1 SQVTM, CDR2 ANQGSEA. CDR3 size: 13 residues.

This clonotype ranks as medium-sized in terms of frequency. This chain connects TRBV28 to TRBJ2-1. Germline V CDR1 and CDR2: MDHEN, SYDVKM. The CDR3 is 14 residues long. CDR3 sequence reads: CASSFYRVRNEQFF.